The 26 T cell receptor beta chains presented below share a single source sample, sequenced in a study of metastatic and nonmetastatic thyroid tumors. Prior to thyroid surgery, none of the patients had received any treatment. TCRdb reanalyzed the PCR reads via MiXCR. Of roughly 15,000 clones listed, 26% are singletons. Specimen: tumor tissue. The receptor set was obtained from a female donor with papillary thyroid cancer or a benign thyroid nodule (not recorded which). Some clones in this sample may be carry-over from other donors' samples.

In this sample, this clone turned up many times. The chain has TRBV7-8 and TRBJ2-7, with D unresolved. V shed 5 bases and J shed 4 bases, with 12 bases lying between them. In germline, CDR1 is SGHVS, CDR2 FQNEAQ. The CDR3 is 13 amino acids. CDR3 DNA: TGTGCCAGCAGCCCTCCCTATGGGTACGAGCAGTACTTC. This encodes CASSPPYGYEQYF.

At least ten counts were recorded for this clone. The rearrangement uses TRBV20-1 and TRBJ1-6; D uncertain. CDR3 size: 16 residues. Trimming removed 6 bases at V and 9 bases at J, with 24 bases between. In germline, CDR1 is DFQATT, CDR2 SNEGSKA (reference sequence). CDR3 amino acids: CSALREGAKLGSPLHF. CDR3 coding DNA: TGCAGTGCACTCCGTGAGGGCGCTAAGTTAGGTTCACCCCTCCACTTT.

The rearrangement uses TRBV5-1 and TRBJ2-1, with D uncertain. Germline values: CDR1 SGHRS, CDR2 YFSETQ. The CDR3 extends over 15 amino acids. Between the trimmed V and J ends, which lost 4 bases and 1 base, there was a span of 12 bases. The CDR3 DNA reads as TGCGCCAGCAGCCCAAGGTGGGGTTCCTACAATGAGCAGTTCTTC. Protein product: CASSPRWGSYNEQFF.

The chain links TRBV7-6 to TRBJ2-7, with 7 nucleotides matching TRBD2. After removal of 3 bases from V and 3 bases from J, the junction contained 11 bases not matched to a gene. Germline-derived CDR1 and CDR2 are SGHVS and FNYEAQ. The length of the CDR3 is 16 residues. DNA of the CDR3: TGTGCCAGCAGCTTTAGGCTAGCGGTAGGTTACTACGAGCAGTACTTC. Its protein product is CASSFRLAVGYYEQYF. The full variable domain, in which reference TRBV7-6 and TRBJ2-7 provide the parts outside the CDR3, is GAGVSQSPRYKVTKRGQDVALRCDPISGHVSLYWYRQALGQGPEFLTYFNYEAQQDKSGLPNDRFSAERPEGSISTLTIQRTEQRDSAMYRCASSFRLAVGYYEQYFGPGTRLTVT.

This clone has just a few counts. The chain's CDR3 is CASRTRGHGYTF. The CDR3 DNA follows: TGTGCCAGTAGGACCAGGGGCCATGGCTACACCTTC. The chain couples TRBV19 to TRBJ1-2, with a tentative D call TRBD1 (6 bases). The CDR3 is 12 amino acids. Per germline, CDR1 LNHDA and CDR2 SQIVND (reference sequence). The V and J ends lost 6 bases and 6 bases respectively, with 11 bases between them.

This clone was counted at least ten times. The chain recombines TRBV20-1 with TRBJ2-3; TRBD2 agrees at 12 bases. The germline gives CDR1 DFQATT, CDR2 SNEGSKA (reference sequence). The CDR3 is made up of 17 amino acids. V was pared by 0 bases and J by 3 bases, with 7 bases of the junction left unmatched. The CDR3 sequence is CSARDPTSGSSTDTQYF. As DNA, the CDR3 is TGCAGTGCTAGAGATCCGACTAGCGGGAGTAGTACAGATACGCAGTATTTT.

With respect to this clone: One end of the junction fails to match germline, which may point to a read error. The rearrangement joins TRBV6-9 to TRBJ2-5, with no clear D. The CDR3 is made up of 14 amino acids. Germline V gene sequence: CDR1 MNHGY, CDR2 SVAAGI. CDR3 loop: CASSLFSRQDTQYF. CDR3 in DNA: TGTGCCAGCAGTTTGTTTTCACGACAAGATACCCAGTACTTC.

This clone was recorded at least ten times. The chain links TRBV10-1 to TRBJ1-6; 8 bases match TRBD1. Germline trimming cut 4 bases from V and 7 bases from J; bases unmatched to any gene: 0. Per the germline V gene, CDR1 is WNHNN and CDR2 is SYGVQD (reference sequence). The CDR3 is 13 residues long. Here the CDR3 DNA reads TGCGCCAGCAGTGGACAGGGGAATTCACCCCTCCACTTT. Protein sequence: CASSGQGNSPLHF.

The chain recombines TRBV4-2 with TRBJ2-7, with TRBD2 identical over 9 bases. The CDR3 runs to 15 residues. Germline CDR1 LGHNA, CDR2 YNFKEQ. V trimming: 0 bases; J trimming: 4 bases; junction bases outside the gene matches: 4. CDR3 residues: CASSQDMREGYEQYF. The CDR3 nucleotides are TGTGCCAGCAGCCAAGATATGCGGGAGGGTTACGAGCAGTACTTC.

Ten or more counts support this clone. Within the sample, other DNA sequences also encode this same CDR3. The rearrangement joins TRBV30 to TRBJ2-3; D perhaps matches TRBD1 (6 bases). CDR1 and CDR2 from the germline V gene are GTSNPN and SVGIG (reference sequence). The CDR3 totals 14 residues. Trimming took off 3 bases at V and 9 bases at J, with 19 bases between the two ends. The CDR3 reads CAWRGTSRGETQYF. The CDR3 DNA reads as TGTGCCTGGAGGGGGACGAGCAGGGGCGAAACGCAGTATTTT. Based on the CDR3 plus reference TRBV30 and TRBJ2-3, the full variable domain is SQTIHQWPATLVQPVGSPLSLECTVEGTSNPNLYWYRQAAGRGLQLLFYSVGIGQISSEVPQNLSASRPQDRQFILSSKKLLLSDSGFYLCAWRGTSRGETQYFGPGTRLTVL.

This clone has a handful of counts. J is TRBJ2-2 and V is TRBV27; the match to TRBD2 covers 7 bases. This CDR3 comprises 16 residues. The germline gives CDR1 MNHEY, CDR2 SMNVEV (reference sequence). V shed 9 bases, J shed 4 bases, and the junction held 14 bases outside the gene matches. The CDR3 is CASSPGLSGGTGELFF. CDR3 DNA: TGTGCCAGTAGTCCGGGACTATCTGGGGGCACCGGGGAGCTGTTTTTT.

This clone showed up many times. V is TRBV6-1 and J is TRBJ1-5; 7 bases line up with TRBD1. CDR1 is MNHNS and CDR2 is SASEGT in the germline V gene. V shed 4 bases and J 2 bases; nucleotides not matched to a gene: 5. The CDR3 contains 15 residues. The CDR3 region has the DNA TGTGCCAGCAGTGGGACAGGTCCAGGCAATCAGCCCCAGCATTTT. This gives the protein CASSGTGPGNQPQHF.

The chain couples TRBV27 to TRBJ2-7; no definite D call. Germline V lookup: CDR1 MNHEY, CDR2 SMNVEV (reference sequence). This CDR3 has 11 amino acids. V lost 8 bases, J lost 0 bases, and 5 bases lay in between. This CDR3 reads CASSSSYEQYF. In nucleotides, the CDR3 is TGTGCCAGCTCTAGCTCCTACGAGCAGTACTTC.

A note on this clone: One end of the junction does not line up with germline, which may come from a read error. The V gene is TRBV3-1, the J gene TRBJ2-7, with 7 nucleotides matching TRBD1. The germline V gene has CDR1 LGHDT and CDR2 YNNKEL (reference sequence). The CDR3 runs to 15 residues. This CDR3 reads CANSQGWTGGYEQYF. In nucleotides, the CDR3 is TGTGCCAACAGCCAAGGGTGGACAGGAGGCTACGAGCAGTACTTC.

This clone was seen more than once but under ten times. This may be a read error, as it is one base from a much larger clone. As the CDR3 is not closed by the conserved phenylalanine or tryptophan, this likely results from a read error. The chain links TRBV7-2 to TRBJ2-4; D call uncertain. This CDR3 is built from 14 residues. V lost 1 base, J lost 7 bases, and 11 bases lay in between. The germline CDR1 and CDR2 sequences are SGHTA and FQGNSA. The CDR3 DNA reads TGTGCCAGCAGCTTAGGTGACCCAGCGAACATTCAGTACCTC. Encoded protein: CASSLGDPANIQYL.

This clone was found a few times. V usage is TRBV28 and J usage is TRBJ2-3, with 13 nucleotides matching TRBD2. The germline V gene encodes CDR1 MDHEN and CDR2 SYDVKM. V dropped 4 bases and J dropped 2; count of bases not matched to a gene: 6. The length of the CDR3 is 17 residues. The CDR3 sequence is CASSSRLAGGNTDTQYF. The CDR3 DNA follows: TGTGCCAGCAGTTCCCGACTAGCGGGAGGCAACACAGATACGCAGTATTTT.

The DNA for the CDR3 is TGTGCCAGCAGTGAAGCAGGGGGGAAACTGTTTTTT. It yields the protein CASSEAGGKLFF. The chain joins TRBV6-1 to TRBJ1-4; the D gene is possibly TRBD1 (6 bases). V shed 0 bases and J shed 11 bases, with 7 bases lying between them. Germline V gives CDR1 MNHNS, CDR2 SASEGT. The CDR3 has 12 amino acids.

The CDR3 sequence: CASSADFRNTIYF. The CDR3 DNA is TGCGCCAGCAGCGCCGACTTCCGAAACACCATATATTTT. The chain has TRBV5-1 and TRBJ1-3; D uncertain. Trimming pared 4 bases from V and 5 bases from J, leaving 10 bases between. This CDR3 contains 13 residues. Germline V CDR1 and CDR2: SGHRS, YFSETQ.

Here the CDR3 DNA reads TGCGCCAGCAGCCAAGACGACGGGAAACTGTTTTTT. Residues: CASSQDDGKLFF. The chain joins TRBV4-3 to TRBJ1-4, with D unresolved. Germline V gives CDR1 LGHNA, CDR2 YSLEER. V was clipped by 0 bases and J by 11 bases, with 7 bases between them. The CDR3 has 12 amino acids.

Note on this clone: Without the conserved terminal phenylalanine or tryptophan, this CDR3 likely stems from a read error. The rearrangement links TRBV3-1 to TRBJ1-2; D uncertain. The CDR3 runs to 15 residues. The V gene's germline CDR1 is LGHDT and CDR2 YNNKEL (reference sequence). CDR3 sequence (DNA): TGTGCCAGCATCCAAGATCTATGGGTTAGCTATGGCTACACCTCC. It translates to CASIQDLWVSYGYTS.

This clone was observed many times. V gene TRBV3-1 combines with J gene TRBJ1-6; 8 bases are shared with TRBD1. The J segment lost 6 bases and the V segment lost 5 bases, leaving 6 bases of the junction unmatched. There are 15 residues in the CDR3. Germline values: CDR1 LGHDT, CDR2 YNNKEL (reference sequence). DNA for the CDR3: TGTGCCAGCAGCTCCCAGGGGGCCCTTAATTCACCCCTCCACTTT. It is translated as CASSSQGALNSPLHF.

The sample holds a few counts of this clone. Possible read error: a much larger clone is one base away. The CDR3 is CASGIGLAGGYNEQFF. The CDR3 coding sequence is TGTGCCAGTGGTATAGGACTAGCGGGAGGGTACAATGAGCAGTTCTTC. The V call is TRBV19, the J call TRBJ2-1, with TRBD2 identical over 15 bases. The CDR3 covers 16 residues. Per the germline V gene, CDR1 is LNHDA and CDR2 is SQIVND (reference sequence).

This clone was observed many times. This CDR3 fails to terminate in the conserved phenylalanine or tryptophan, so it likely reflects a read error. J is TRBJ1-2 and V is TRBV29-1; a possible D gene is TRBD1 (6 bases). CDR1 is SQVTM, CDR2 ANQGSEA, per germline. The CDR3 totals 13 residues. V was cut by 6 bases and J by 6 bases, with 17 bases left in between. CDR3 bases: TGCAGCGTGGAGGCCAGGGGAGGGGATGGCTACACCCTC. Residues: CSVEARGGDGYTL.

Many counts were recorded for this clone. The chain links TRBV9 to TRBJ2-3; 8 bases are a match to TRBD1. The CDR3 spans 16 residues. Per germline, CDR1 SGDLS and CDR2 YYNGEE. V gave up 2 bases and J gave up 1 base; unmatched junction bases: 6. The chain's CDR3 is CASSVLGTGRTDTQYF. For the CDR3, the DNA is TGTGCCAGCAGCGTCCTCGGGACAGGACGCACAGATACGCAGTATTTT. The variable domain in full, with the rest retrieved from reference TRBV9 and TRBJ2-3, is DSGVTQTPKHLITATGQRVTLRCSPRSGDLSVYWYQQSLDQGLQFLIQYYNGEERAKGNILERFSAQQFPDLHSELNLSSLELGDSALYFCASSVLGTGRTDTQYFGPGTRLTVL.

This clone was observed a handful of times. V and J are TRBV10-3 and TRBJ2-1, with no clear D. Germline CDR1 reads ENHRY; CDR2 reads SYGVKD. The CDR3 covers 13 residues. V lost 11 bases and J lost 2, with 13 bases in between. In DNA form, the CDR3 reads TGTGCCCATTCTACCACACCCTACAATGAGCAGTTCTTC. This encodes CAHSTTPYNEQFF.

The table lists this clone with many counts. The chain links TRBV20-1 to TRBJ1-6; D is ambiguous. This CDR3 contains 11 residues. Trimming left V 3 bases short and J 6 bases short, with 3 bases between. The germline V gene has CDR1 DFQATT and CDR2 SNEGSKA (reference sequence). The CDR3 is CSASSNSPLHF. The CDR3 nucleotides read TGCAGTGCTAGCTCTAATTCACCCCTCCACTTT.